The next 29 T cell receptor beta chains were all read from a single sample in a study of cytomegalovirus exposure and HLA in healthy donors. The PCR had 60 Vbeta and 13 Jbeta primers. Data came from immunoSEQ multiplex PCR; TCRdb stores just in-frame clones and leaves some out. The table lists over 100,000 clones, about 74% of them singletons. Sequenced sample: PBMCs. The source is a man in his forties in good health and CMV-seropositive.

This clone occurred a few times. The rearrangement joins TRBV19 to TRBJ1-1; D gene unclear. The V end lost 7 bases, the J end lost 3 bases, and 6 bases lay between the germline ends. The CDR3 is 11 residues long. CDR1 is LNHDA and CDR2 is SQIVND in the germline V gene (reference sequence). The CDR3 DNA sequence: TGTGCCAGTAATGAGTACACTGAAGCTTTCTTT. This codes for CASNEYTEAFF.

This sequence joins TRBV6-4 and TRBJ2-3, with TRBD1 matching 7 bases. Trimming took 0 bases from V and 4 from J; bases not matched to a gene: 1. The CDR3 is made up of 14 amino acids. Germline V gene data show CDR1 as MRHNA and CDR2 as SNTAGT. The CDR3 sequence is CASSDSGGADTQYF. The CDR3 region has the DNA TGTGCCAGCAGTGACTCAGGGGGCGCAGATACGCAGTATTTT.

The chain is built from TRBV30 and TRBJ2-5; a weak D match, TRBD1 (6 bases). The V end was cut by 3 bases, the J end by 4 bases, with 21 bases between. CDR1 and CDR2 from the germline V gene are GTSNPN and SVGIG (reference sequence). CDR3 length equals 16 residues. Written as DNA, the CDR3 is TGTGCCTGGAGGACCACCTATACAGGGTTGGGAGAGACCCAGTACTTC. The encoded protein is CAWRTTYTGLGETQYF.

This clone was detected once. The gene calls are TRBV18 and TRBJ2-7; the D gene is possibly TRBD1 (7 bases). V lost 2 bases and J lost 4, with 15 bases in between. Germline V gene sequence: CDR1 KGHSH, CDR2 LQKENI. The CDR3 has 15 residues. The CDR3 is CASSPELTGRYEQYF. The DNA for the CDR3 is TGTGCCAGCTCACCAGAATTGACAGGGAGGTACGAGCAGTACTTC.

The chain is built from TRBV19 and TRBJ2-3; 10 bases are shared with TRBD2. Trimming took 4 bases from V and 2 from J; bases not matched to a gene: 9. Germline CDR1 is LNHDA and CDR2 is SQIVND (reference sequence). The CDR3 runs to 17 residues. In DNA form, the CDR3 reads TGTGCCAGTAGTACCCGGACTAGCGGAATCTCCACAGATACGCAGTATTTT. This sequence encodes CASSTRTSGISTDTQYF. Using reference TRBV19 and TRBJ2-3 for the parts outside the CDR3, the full variable domain is DGGITQSPKYLFRKEGQNVTLSCEQNLNHDAMYWYRQDPGQGLRLIYYSQIVNDFQKGDIAEGYSVSREKKESFPLTVTSAQKNPTAFYLCASSTRTSGISTDTQYFGPGTRLTVL.

The genes are TRBV27 and TRBJ2-7; 7 bases are a match to TRBD1. The V and J ends lost 6 bases and 1 base, in that order; junction bases with no gene match: 3. The germline CDR1 and CDR2 sequences are MNHEY and SMNVEV (reference sequence). The CDR3 totals 13 residues. The CDR3 loop reads CASRRQGSYEQYF. In nucleotides, the CDR3 is TGTGCCAGCAGAAGACAGGGATCCTACGAGCAGTACTTC.

In its sample, this clone was seen a few times. CDR3 nucleotides: TGCGCCAGCAGCAGCGGGTACACCGGGGAGCTGTTTTTT. It encodes CASSSGYTGELFF. V usage is TRBV5-1 and J usage is TRBJ2-2, with D possibly matching TRBD2 (6 bases). The CDR3 loop spans 13 amino acids. V lost 4 bases and J lost 3, with 7 bases in between. Germline CDR1 and CDR2: SGHRS and YFSETQ.

This chain joins TRBV19 and TRBJ2-7; the match to TRBD2 covers 14 bases. The germline V gene has CDR1 LNHDA and CDR2 SQIVND (reference sequence). The CDR3 has 18 residues. V shed 4 bases and J 0 bases; nucleotides not matched to a gene: 8. DNA for the CDR3: TGTGCCAGTAGTACGTCTGGGACTAGCGGGAGCCACTCCTACGAGCAGTACTTC. Its translation: CASSTSGTSGSHSYEQYF.

The rearrangement links TRBV6-5 to TRBJ2-7, with D perhaps matching TRBD2 (6 bases). The CDR3 is 12 amino acids. The V and J ends lost 6 bases and 3 bases respectively, with 9 bases between them. Germline lookup yields CDR1 MNHEY and CDR2 SVGAGI. The CDR3 DNA reads as TGTGCCAGCAGCTCGCGGGACTACGAGCAGTACTTC. Protein sequence: CASSSRDYEQYF.

The gene calls are TRBV19 and TRBJ1-4; 10 bases agree with TRBD1. CDR1 and CDR2 from the germline V gene are LNHDA and SQIVND (reference sequence). Unmatched junction bases numbered 4, after V lost 5 bases and J lost 1 base. The CDR3 totals 16 residues. The CDR3 loop reads CASSDDRGQTNEKLFF. The CDR3 region has the DNA TGTGCCAGTAGTGACGACAGGGGGCAAACTAATGAAAAACTGTTTTTT.

The V call is TRBV28, the J call TRBJ2-2; no definite D call. CDR1 and CDR2 (germline): MDHEN, SYDVKM. Trimming took off 1 base at V and 7 bases at J, with 16 bases between the two ends. The CDR3 runs 16 residues. The CDR3: CASSLFGLDGVGELFF. The CDR3 nucleotides are TGTGCCAGCAGTTTATTTGGCCTAGACGGTGTCGGGGAGCTGTTTTTT.

This clone was recorded once. V gene TRBV13 combines with J gene TRBJ2-7; D unresolved. Trimming shortened V by 2 bases and J by 0 bases, and 11 bases separated the two germline ends. Per the germline V gene, CDR1 is PRHDT and CDR2 is FYEKMQ (reference sequence). This CDR3 contains 15 residues. CDR3 protein: CASSLLRGNSYEQYF. For the CDR3, the DNA is TGTGCCAGCAGCTTATTGCGCGGCAACTCCTACGAGCAGTACTTC.

This clone was seen more than once but under ten times. This chain connects TRBV28 to TRBJ1-1; tentative D call: TRBD1 (6 bases). V was shortened by 8 bases and J by 1 base, with 14 bases between the two germline ends. The germline V gene encodes CDR1 MDHEN and CDR2 SYDVKM. This CDR3 comprises 14 residues. CDR3: CASPAAGANTEAFF. For the CDR3, the DNA is TGTGCCAGCCCCGCTGCGGGGGCGAACACTGAAGCTTTCTTT.

The chain links TRBV27 to TRBJ2-2; maybe TRBD2 (6 bases). Germline V lookup: CDR1 MNHEY, CDR2 SMNVEV (reference sequence). V was shortened by 4 bases and J by 3 bases, with 12 bases between the two germline ends. The CDR3 length is 15 residues. Written as DNA, the CDR3 is TGTGCCAGCAGTTCGTGGACTACCCACACCGGGGAGCTGTTTTTT. Its translation is CASSSWTTHTGELFF.

J is TRBJ1-5 and V is TRBV5-1; 7 nucleotides match TRBD1. The CDR3 extends over 13 amino acids. Germline V lookup: CDR1 SGHRS, CDR2 YFSETQ. V lost 5 bases, J lost 5 bases, and 4 bases stayed unmatched. CDR3 loop: CASRQGDDQPQHF. In DNA, the CDR3 is TGCGCCAGCAGGCAGGGGGATGATCAGCCCCAGCATTTT.

The CDR3 loop reads CASSYSRTYGYTF. CDR3 DNA: TGTGCCAGCAGTTACTCGAGAACTTATGGCTACACCTTC. This sequence joins TRBV6-5 and TRBJ1-2; D remains unclear. Deletions cut 0 bases from V and 5 bases from J, with 7 bases between. This CDR3 comprises 13 residues. The germline V gene has CDR1 MNHEY and CDR2 SVGAGI.

This chain links TRBV5-1 with TRBJ2-5, with 9 bases fitting TRBD1. The germline V gene has CDR1 SGHRS and CDR2 YFSETQ. The CDR3 runs to 15 residues. After removal of 3 bases from V and 3 bases from J, the junction contained 6 bases not matched to a gene. The CDR3 DNA is TGCGCCAGCAGCTATGGACAGGGGATCGAAGAGACCCAGTACTTC. Translated: CASSYGQGIEETQYF.

This chain joins TRBV7-2 and TRBJ1-6; TRBD1 aligns across 9 bases. Germline V gene data show CDR1 as SGHTA and CDR2 as FQGNSA. J was trimmed by 12 bases and V by 3 bases; bases with no gene match: 6. This CDR3 has 14 amino acids. Here the CDR3 DNA reads TGTGCCAGCAGCTTCGGGGACAGGGCGAGACCCCTCCACTTT. It encodes CASSFGDRARPLHF.

V and J are TRBV5-1 and TRBJ2-2; 9 nucleotides match TRBD1. The J segment lost 3 bases and the V segment lost 8 bases, leaving 8 bases of the junction unmatched. CDR1 is SGHRS, CDR2 YFSETQ, per germline. CDR3 length: 15 residues. The CDR3 reads CARSTRTGDTGELFF. Here the CDR3 DNA reads TGCGCCAGGAGTACCCGGACAGGGGACACCGGGGAGCTGTTTTTT.

V gene TRBV25-1 combines with J gene TRBJ2-1; 12 nucleotides match TRBD2. The CDR3 covers 16 residues. The trim removed 6 bases at V and 10 bases at J, leaving 13 bases unmatched. The germline V gene encodes CDR1 MGHDK and CDR2 SYGVNS. The CDR3 DNA reads as TGTGCCAGCAGGGGGGTATCTAGCGGGGGGGCGAGGGAGCAGTTCTTC. This encodes CASRGVSSGGAREQFF.

This clone was seen just once. The V gene is TRBV2, the J gene TRBJ2-3; TRBD1 matches at 8 bases. This CDR3 region has 14 residues. Looked up from germline, CDR1 is SNHLY and CDR2 is FYNNEI. J lost 4 bases, V lost 6 bases, and 6 bases had no gene match. The CDR3 reads CASRARTGSDTQYF. The CDR3 DNA follows: TGTGCCAGCAGAGCCCGGACAGGGTCAGATACGCAGTATTTT.

This clone was seen a single time. J is TRBJ2-1 and V is TRBV18, with D perhaps TRBD1 (5 bases). The CDR3 runs 15 residues. In germline, CDR1 is KGHSH, CDR2 LQKENI. V was pared by 4 bases and J by 6 bases, with 16 bases between. The CDR3 DNA reads as TGTGCCAGCTCACTGTCCCAGGGCATGACCAATGAGCAGTTCTTC. It yields the protein CASSLSQGMTNEQFF.

J is TRBJ1-5 and V is TRBV6-1; D unresolved. Trimming stripped 8 bases from V and 2 bases from J, with 10 bases between. This CDR3 contains 13 residues. Germline V gives CDR1 MNHNS, CDR2 SASEGT. CDR3 nucleotides: TGTGCCAGCGAATCACGGGGCAATCAGCCCCAGCATTTT. This sequence encodes CASESRGNQPQHF.

The rearrangement joins TRBV25-1 to TRBJ1-4; D may be TRBD1 (5 bases). The CDR3 length is 16 residues. V was trimmed by 2 bases and J by 0 bases, leaving 10 bases between them. Germline CDR1 MGHDK, CDR2 SYGVNS. The CDR3 nucleotides are TGTGCCAGCAGTGAAGGGGCAGTTGCAACTAATGAAAAACTGTTTTTT. It encodes CASSEGAVATNEKLFF.

This chain uses TRBV28 with TRBJ1-5; D is possibly TRBD1 (5 bases). In germline, CDR1 is MDHEN, CDR2 SYDVKM. V was trimmed by 3 bases and J by 0 bases, leaving 9 bases between them. This CDR3 has 15 residues. The CDR3 loop reads CASSFDRYSNQPQHF. In DNA form, the CDR3 reads TGTGCCAGCAGTTTCGACAGATATAGCAATCAGCCCCAGCATTTT. Supplemented by reference TRBV28 and TRBJ1-5, the full variable domain reads DVKVTQSSRYLVKRTGEKVFLECVQDMDHENMFWYRQDPGLGLRLIYFSYDVKMKEKGDIPEGYSVSREKKERFSLILESASTNQTSMYLCASSFDRYSNQPQHFGDGTRLSIL.

The chain employs TRBV4-2 and TRBJ1-2, with 7 bases lining up with TRBD1. The CDR3 contains 14 residues. J was trimmed by 4 bases and V by 1 base; bases with no gene match: 3. Looked up from germline, CDR1 is LGHNA and CDR2 is YNFKEQ. As DNA, the CDR3 is TGTGCCAGCAGCCAAGCAGGGGGGAGCTATGGCTACACCTTC. Translating gives CASSQAGGSYGYTF.

This chain uses TRBV20-1 with TRBJ1-1, with a possible D match to TRBD1 (5 bases). The CDR3 has 11 residues. V lost 0 bases and J lost 12, with 11 bases in between. CDR1 and CDR2 (germline): DFQATT, SNEGSKA (reference sequence). CDR3 sequence (DNA): TGCAGTGCTAGAGATTGGGGGGGTTCTTTCTTT. Translation: CSARDWGGSFF.

Note on this clone: Mismatch with germline at one junction end may stem from a read error. The chain uses TRBV7-7 and TRBJ2-3; 9 bases match TRBD2. Per germline, CDR1 SSHAT and CDR2 FNYEAQ (reference sequence). The CDR3 covers 16 residues. The CDR3 loop reads CASSLASGIGSDTQYF. Written as DNA, the CDR3 is TGTGCTAGCAGCTTAGCTAGCGGGATAGGGTCAGATACGCAGTATTTT.

The rearrangement joins TRBV11-3 to TRBJ2-2, with D possibly matching TRBD2 (6 bases). The CDR3 is made up of 13 amino acids. The V gene's germline CDR1 is SGHNT and CDR2 YENEEA. Trimming took 8 bases from V and 7 from J, leaving 14 bases between them. CDR3 nucleotides: TGTGCCAGCGCCGGGTGGGAGGTCGGGGAGCTGTTTTTT. The encoded protein is CASAGWEVGELFF.